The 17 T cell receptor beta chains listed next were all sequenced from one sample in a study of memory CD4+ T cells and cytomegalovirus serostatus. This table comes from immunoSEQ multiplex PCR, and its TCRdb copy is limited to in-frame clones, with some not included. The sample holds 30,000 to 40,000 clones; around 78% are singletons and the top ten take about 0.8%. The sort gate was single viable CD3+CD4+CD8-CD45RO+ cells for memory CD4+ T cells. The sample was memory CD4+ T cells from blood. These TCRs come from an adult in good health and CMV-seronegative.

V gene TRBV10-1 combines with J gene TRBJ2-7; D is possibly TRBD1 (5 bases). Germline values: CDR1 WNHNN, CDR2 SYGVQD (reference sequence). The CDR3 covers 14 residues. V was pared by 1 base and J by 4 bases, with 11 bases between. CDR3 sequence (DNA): TGCGCCAGCAGTGAGTTACCCAGGGAATACGAGCAGTACTTC. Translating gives CASSELPREYEQYF.

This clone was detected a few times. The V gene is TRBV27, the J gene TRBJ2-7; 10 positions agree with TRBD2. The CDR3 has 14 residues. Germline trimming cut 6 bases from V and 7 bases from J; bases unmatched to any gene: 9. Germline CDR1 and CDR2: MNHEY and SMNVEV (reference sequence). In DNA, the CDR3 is TGTGCCAGCAGCAAGAGCGGGGGGGTCGAGGAGCAGTACTTC. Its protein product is CASSKSGGVEEQYF.

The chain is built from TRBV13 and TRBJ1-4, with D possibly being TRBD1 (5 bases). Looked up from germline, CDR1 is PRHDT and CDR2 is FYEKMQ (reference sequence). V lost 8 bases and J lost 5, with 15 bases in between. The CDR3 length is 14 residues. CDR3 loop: CASSRAGANEKLFF. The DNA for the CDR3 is TGTGCCAGCTCCAGGGCAGGAGCCAATGAAAAACTGTTTTTT.

The CDR3, as DNA: TGTGCCACCAGATTGGATCTAGCCAAAAACATTCAGTACTTC. This sequence encodes CATRLDLAKNIQYF. The chain combines TRBV15 with TRBJ2-4; D not certain. Germline V lookup: CDR1 LNHNV, CDR2 YYDKDF (reference sequence). The V and J ends lost 6 bases and 0 bases respectively, with 9 bases between them. The CDR3 loop spans 14 amino acids.

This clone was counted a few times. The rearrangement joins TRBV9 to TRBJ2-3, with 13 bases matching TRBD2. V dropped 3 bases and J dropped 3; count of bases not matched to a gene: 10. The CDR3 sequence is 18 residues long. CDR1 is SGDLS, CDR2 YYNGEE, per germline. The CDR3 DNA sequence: TGTGCCAGCAGCGGACCAGGCGGACTAGCGGGGGTAACAGATACGCAGTATTTT. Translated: CASSGPGGLAGVTDTQYF. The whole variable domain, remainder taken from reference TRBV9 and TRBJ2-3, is DSGVTQTPKHLITATGQRVTLRCSPRSGDLSVYWYQQSLDQGLQFLIQYYNGEERAKGNILERFSAQQFPDLHSELNLSSLELGDSALYFCASSGPGGLAGVTDTQYFGPGTRLTVL.

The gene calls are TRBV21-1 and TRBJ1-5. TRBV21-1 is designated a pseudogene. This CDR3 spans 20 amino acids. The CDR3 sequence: CASAGIRSPRDPRRNQPQHF. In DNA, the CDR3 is TGTGCCAGCGCGGGGATCCGAAGTCCCCGGGACCCGAGGAGGAATCAGCCCCAGCATTTT.

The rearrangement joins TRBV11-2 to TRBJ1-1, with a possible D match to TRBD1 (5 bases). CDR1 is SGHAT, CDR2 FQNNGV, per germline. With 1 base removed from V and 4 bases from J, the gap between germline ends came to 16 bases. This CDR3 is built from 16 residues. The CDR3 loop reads CASSLGRAGPFTEAFF. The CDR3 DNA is TGTGCCAGCAGCTTAGGCAGGGCGGGCCCCTTCACTGAAGCTTTCTTT.

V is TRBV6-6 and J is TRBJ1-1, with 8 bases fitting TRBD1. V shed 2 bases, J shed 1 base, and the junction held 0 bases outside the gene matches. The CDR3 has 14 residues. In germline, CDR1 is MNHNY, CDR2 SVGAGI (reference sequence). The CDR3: CASSYGTGNTEAFF. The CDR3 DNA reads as TGTGCCAGCAGTTACGGGACAGGGAACACTGAAGCTTTCTTT.

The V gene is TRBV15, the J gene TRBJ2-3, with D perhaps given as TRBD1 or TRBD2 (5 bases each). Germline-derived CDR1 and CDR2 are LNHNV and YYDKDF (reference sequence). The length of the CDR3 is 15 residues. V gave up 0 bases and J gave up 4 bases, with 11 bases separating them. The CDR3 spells CATSRDRGPADTQYF. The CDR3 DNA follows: TGTGCCACCAGCAGAGACCGGGGCCCGGCAGATACGCAGTATTTT.

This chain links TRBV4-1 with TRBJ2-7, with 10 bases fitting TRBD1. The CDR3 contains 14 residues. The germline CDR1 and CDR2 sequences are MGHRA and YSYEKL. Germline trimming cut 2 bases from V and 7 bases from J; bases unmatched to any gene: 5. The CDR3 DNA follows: TGCGCCAGCAGCCAAAGGACAGGGGGGGTGGAGCAGTACTTC. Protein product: CASSQRTGGVEQYF.

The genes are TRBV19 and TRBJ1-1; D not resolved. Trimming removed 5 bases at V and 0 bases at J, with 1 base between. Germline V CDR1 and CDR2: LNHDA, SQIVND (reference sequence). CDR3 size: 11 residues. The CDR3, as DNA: TGTGCCAGTAGTCTGAACACTGAAGCTTTCTTT. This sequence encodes CASSLNTEAFF.

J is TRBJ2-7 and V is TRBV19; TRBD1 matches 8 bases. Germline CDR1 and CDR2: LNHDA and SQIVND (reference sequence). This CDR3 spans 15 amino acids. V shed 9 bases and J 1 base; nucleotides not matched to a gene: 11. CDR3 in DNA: TGTGCCAGCCGCGCGGGACAGGTATCTTCCTACGAGCAGTACTTC. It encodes CASRAGQVSSYEQYF.

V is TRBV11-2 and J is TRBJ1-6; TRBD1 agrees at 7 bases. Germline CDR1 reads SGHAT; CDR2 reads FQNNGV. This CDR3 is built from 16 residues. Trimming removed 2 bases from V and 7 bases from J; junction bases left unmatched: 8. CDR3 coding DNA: TGTGCCAGCAGCTTAAGGGGGACAGAAGAGAATTCACCCCTCCACTTT. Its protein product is CASSLRGTEENSPLHF.

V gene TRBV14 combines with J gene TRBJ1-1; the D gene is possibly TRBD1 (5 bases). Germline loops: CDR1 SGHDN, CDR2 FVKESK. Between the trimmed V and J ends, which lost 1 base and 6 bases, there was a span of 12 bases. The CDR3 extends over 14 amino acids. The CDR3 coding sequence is TGTGCCAGCAGCCAAGGCTCCGTGGGACCTGAAGCTTTCTTT. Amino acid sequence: CASSQGSVGPEAFF. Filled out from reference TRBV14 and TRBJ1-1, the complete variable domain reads EAGVTQFPSHSVIEKGQTVTLRCDPISGHDNLYWYRRVMGKEIKFLLHFVKESKQDESGMPNNRFLAERTGGTYSTLKVQPAELEDSGVYFCASSQGSVGPEAFFGQGTRLTVV.

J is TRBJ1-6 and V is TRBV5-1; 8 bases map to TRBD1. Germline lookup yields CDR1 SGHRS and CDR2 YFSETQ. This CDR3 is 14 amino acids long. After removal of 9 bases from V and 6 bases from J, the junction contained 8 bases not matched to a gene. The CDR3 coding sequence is TGCGCCACCTCGACAGGGGAATCTAATTCACCCCTCCACTTT. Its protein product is CATSTGESNSPLHF.

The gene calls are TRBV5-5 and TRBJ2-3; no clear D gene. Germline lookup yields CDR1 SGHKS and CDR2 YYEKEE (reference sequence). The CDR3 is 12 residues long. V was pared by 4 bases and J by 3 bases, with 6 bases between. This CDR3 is CASSQRTDTQYF. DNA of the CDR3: TGTGCCAGCAGCCAGAGGACAGATACGCAGTATTTT.

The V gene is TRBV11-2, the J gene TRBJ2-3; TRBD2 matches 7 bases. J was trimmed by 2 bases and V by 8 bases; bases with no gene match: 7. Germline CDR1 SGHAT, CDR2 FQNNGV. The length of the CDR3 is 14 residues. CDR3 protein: CASGGETHTDTQYF. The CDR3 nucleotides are TGTGCCAGCGGGGGGGAGACCCACACAGATACGCAGTATTTT.